Shown below are 31 T cell receptor beta chains from a single sample sequenced in a study of early T cells in non-severe SARS-CoV-2 infection (dated by TCRdb to the early 2020s). Library preparation was by 5' RACE. Sequencing instrument: NextSeq 500. The public reads were reanalyzed by TCRdb: fastp trimming at Q25, MiXCR alignment, in-frame beta chains only. Every entry covers one CDR3 protein and lists the most common genes and DNA from its rows. The sample includes just under 45,000 distinct CDR3 sequences, with approximately 11% observed a single time. About 9.6% of the sample lies in the top ten. The sequenced sample was whole blood. The receptors derive from an adult who was a healthcare worker with PCR-confirmed SARS-CoV-2 infection or an uninfected control (not recorded which).

This clonotype was observed many times. The chain recombines TRBV12-3 or TRBV12-4 with TRBJ2-7, with 8 bases identical to TRBD1. The CDR3 is 15 residues long. The V and J ends lost 5 bases and 2 bases, in that order; junction bases with no gene match: 8. The CDR3 here is CASSPTGVQTYEQYF. CDR3 bases: TGTGCCAGCAGTCCGACAGGGGTTCAAACCTACGAGCAGTACTTC.

There are a few counts of this clonotype. The chain couples TRBV7-6 to TRBJ2-1, with a tentative D call TRBD1 (5 bases). From germline, CDR1 is SGHVS and CDR2 FNYEAQ. The CDR3 has 13 amino acids. Trimming cost V 2 bases and J 5 bases, with 7 bases left between them. The CDR3 DNA follows: TGTGCCAGCAGCTTAACCAGGGACAATGAGCAGTTCTTC. This sequence encodes CASSLTRDNEQFF.

The chain combines TRBV5-1 with TRBJ2-1, with TRBD1 as a possible D gene (6 bases). The germline V gene encodes CDR1 SGHRS and CDR2 YFSETQ. The V end lost 3 bases, the J end lost 4 bases, and 17 bases lay between the germline ends. The CDR3 is made up of 16 amino acids. CDR3 amino acids: CASSSTRGSGYNEQFF. The CDR3 bases are TGCGCCAGCAGCTCCACCAGGGGTTCCGGGTACAATGAGCAGTTCTTC.

This clonotype was counted between two and nine times. The rearrangement joins TRBV25-1 to TRBJ1-1; no clear D gene. The ends were cut back, 4 bases at V and 0 bases at J, with 6 bases in the middle. This CDR3 spans 13 amino acids. From germline, CDR1 is MGHDK and CDR2 SYGVNS. The CDR3 is CASSVTMNTEAFF. The CDR3 nucleotides read TGTGCCAGCAGTGTAACTATGAACACTGAAGCTTTCTTT.

This clonotype was counted at least ten times. This chain links TRBV20-1 with TRBJ2-1, with 9 bases fitting TRBD2. Germline V gives CDR1 DFQATT, CDR2 SNEGSKA (reference sequence). The CDR3 runs 15 residues. V shed 3 bases and J 9 bases; nucleotides not matched to a gene: 12. The CDR3 nucleotides are TGCAGTGCTAGCTGGTCAGCGGGGGGTTCAAGTGAGCAGTTCTTC. Translated, it gives CSASWSAGGSSEQFF.

This clonotype showed up many times. The J gene is TRBJ2-2, the V gene TRBV12-3 or TRBV12-4, with D tentatively TRBD2 (7 bases). Trimming took off 7 bases at V and 5 bases at J, with 23 bases between the two ends. The length of the CDR3 is 17 residues. The chain's CDR3 is CASTLARGRDWTGELFF. CDR3 DNA: TGTGCCAGCACTCTCGCGCGGGGGCGTGATTGGACCGGGGAGCTGTTTTTT.

This clonotype was seen ten or more times. The V gene is TRBV6-6, the J gene TRBJ1-1, with TRBD1 matching 9 bases. The V segment lost 2 bases and the J segment 5 bases; nucleotides outside the gene matches: 3. CDR1 and CDR2 (germline): MNHNY, SVGAGI (reference sequence). The CDR3 contains 14 residues. DNA for the CDR3: TGTGCCAGCAGTTACCCGGGACAGGGAACTGAAGCTTTCTTT. Translation: CASSYPGQGTEAFF.

The V gene is TRBV6-4, the J gene TRBJ2-7; 7 bases are shared with TRBD1. Per germline, CDR1 MRHNA and CDR2 SNTAGT. The CDR3 spans 14 residues. After removal of 3 bases from V and 0 bases from J, the junction contained 2 bases not matched to a gene. The CDR3 loop reads CASSETGNSYEQYF. The CDR3 bases are TGTGCCAGCAGTGAGACAGGGAACTCCTACGAGCAGTACTTC.

In its sample, this clonotype was seen many times. This chain uses TRBV7-3 with TRBJ1-1; D unresolved. V was cut by 2 bases and J by 4 bases, with 11 bases left in between. CDR1 is SGHTA and CDR2 is FQGTGA in the germline V gene. This CDR3 has 14 residues. The DNA of the CDR3 is TGTGCCAGCAGCTTAGATCGCCGGAGCACTGAAGCTTTCTTT. Protein product: CASSLDRRSTEAFF.

This clonotype was seen only a few times. J is TRBJ2-4 and V is TRBV10-3; possibly TRBD1 or TRBD2 for D (6 bases each). Germline CDR1 reads ENHRY; CDR2 reads SYGVKD. The CDR3 has 16 amino acids. Trimming stripped 10 bases from V and 3 bases from J, with 22 bases between. The CDR3 here is CATRRDSGGGKNIQYF. The CDR3 coding sequence is TGTGCCACAAGAAGGGACTCAGGAGGGGGCAAAAACATTCAGTACTTC.

This clonotype has a count of ten or more. The rearrangement uses TRBV7-3 and TRBJ2-3, with 10 positions matching TRBD1. J gave up 6 bases and V 3 bases, and 6 bases lay outside the gene matches. The CDR3 covers 15 residues. From germline, CDR1 is SGHTA and CDR2 FQGTGA. Here the CDR3 reads CASSFGQGDADTQYF. As DNA, the CDR3 is TGTGCCAGCAGCTTCGGACAGGGGGATGCGGATACGCAGTATTTT.

This clonotype showed up many times. The V and J genes are TRBV18 and TRBJ2-5; D remains unclear. CDR1 is KGHSH, CDR2 LQKENI, per germline. The CDR3 runs to 11 residues. V lost 3 bases to trimming and J lost 3 bases, with 2 bases between them. The CDR3 reads CASSPEETQYF. The CDR3 nucleotides read TGTGCCAGCTCACCTGAAGAGACCCAGTACTTC.

Only a few counts were recorded for this clonotype. The rearrangement links TRBV2 to TRBJ2-7, with 9 bases that match TRBD1. The germline CDR1 and CDR2 sequences are SNHLY and FYNNEI. The CDR3 has 13 amino acids. The J segment lost 7 bases and the V segment lost 8 bases, leaving 9 bases of the junction unmatched. CDR3 sequence reads: CASRGQGLWEQYF. The CDR3 DNA reads as TGTGCCAGCCGTGGACAGGGGCTTTGGGAGCAGTACTTC.

V is TRBV14 and J is TRBJ2-4, with 9 positions matching TRBD2. The CDR3 is 16 amino acids. Germline CDR1 is SGHDN and CDR2 is FVKESK. V lost 4 bases to trimming and J lost 0 bases; unmatched junction nucleotides: 4. CDR3 sequence reads: CASSRAGGLAKNIQYF. CDR3 DNA sequence: TGTGCCAGCAGCCGAGCGGGGGGCTTAGCCAAAAACATTCAGTACTTC.

The V call is TRBV6-6, the J call TRBJ2-5; D is ambiguous. CDR3 length: 14 residues. V lost 0 bases and J lost 2, with 7 bases in between. Germline CDR1 is MNHNY and CDR2 is SVGAGI (reference sequence). As DNA, the CDR3 is TGTGCCAGCAGTTACTCGCCAGATCAAGAGACCCAGTACTTC. This sequence encodes CASSYSPDQETQYF.

Many counts were recorded for this clonotype. The genes are TRBV11-2 and TRBJ2-3; D unclear. The germline gives CDR1 SGHAT, CDR2 FQNNGV. V was shortened by 1 base and J by 1 base, with 9 bases between the two germline ends. CDR3 length: 15 residues. The DNA of the CDR3 is TGTGCCAGCAGCTTAGTAAGGGTCGGCACAGATACGCAGTATTTT. It yields the protein CASSLVRVGTDTQYF.

This clonotype was seen more than once but under ten times. The chain combines TRBV24-1 with TRBJ1-2; tentatively, D is TRBD1 (5 bases). Per germline, CDR1 KGHDR and CDR2 SFDVKD. V was clipped by 4 bases and J by 8 bases, with 13 bases between them. The CDR3 sequence is 13 residues long. CDR3 bases: TGTGCCACCAGTGAGTCGACAGATTGGGGCTACACCTTC. Translation gives CATSESTDWGYTF.

V and J are TRBV6-2 or TRBV6-3 and TRBJ2-3; no firm D call. Trimming pared 4 bases from V and 4 bases from J, leaving 3 bases between. The CDR3 length is 11 residues. Looked up from germline, CDR1 is MNHEY and CDR2 is SVGEGT. The DNA for the CDR3 is TGTGCCAGCAGTTTCCCAGATACGCAGTATTTT. Protein sequence: CASSFPDTQYF.

The table lists this clonotype with a few counts. The J gene is TRBJ1-2, the V gene TRBV4-1; D possibly corresponds to TRBD1 (5 bases). The germline CDR1 and CDR2 sequences are MGHRA and YSYEKL. The ends were cut back, 4 bases at V and 6 bases at J, with 15 bases in the middle. This CDR3 has 14 amino acids. The CDR3 here is CASSPPTGRDGYTF. The CDR3 region has the DNA TGCGCCAGCAGCCCCCCGACGGGGCGGGATGGCTACACCTTC.

In this sample, this clonotype turned up a few times. The chain joins TRBV24-1 to TRBJ1-2; unclear D gene. Trimming stripped 10 bases from V and 3 bases from J, with 14 bases between. There are 13 residues in the CDR3. CDR1 and CDR2 (germline): KGHDR, SFDVKD. The DNA of the CDR3 is TGTGCCACGATGGGAGGGATAGACTATGGCTACACCTTC. Translating it yields CATMGGIDYGYTF.

This clonotype occurred many times. This chain links TRBV7-2 with TRBJ2-3, with no clear D. From germline, CDR1 is SGHTA and CDR2 FQGNSA. There are 13 residues in the CDR3. V lost 1 base and J lost 6, with 8 bases in between. The CDR3 spells CASSLVGLDTQYF. The DNA for the CDR3 is TGTGCCAGCAGCTTAGTAGGGTTGGATACGCAGTATTTT.

The chain links TRBV2 to TRBJ1-2; 7 nucleotides match TRBD1. This CDR3 contains 14 residues. CDR1 SNHLY and CDR2 FYNNEI come from the germline V gene. With V trimmed by 5 bases and J by 4 bases, 7 bases remained unmatched. This chain's CDR3 is CASSPGQTLYGYTF. CDR3 bases: TGTGCCAGCAGTCCGGGACAGACCCTCTATGGCTACACCTTC.

This clonotype was counted many times. V usage is TRBV5-1 and J usage is TRBJ2-7; perhaps TRBD2 as D (5 bases). V lost 4 bases, J lost 2 bases, and 16 bases lay in between. The CDR3 totals 15 residues. Germline V gene sequence: CDR1 SGHRS, CDR2 YFSETQ. CDR3 nucleotide sequence: TGCGCCAGCAGCCGTTCCGGGATACTAGCCTACGAGCAGTACTTC. It is translated as CASSRSGILAYEQYF.

This clonotype was recorded at least ten times. The chain carries TRBV4-3 and TRBJ1-3, with D perhaps matching TRBD1 (6 bases). V dropped 0 bases and J dropped 1 base, with 7 bases sitting between them. The CDR3 contains 15 residues. Per the germline V gene, CDR1 is LGHNA and CDR2 is YSLEER. In nucleotides, the CDR3 is TGCGCCAGCAGCCAAGACAGGGGATCTGGAAACACCATATATTTT. This sequence encodes CASSQDRGSGNTIYF.

This clonotype is medium-sized. V usage is TRBV27 and J usage is TRBJ1-5; TRBD1 agrees at 8 bases. Trimming at V came to 6 bases and at J to 6 bases, leaving 10 bases not matched to a gene. Per germline, CDR1 MNHEY and CDR2 SMNVEV (reference sequence). The CDR3 spans 15 residues. CDR3 sequence (DNA): TGTGCCAGCAGCTCTACCGGACAGGGCGGTCAGCCCCAGCATTTT. It is translated as CASSSTGQGGQPQHF.

This clonotype was recorded at least ten times. The chain combines TRBV20-1 with TRBJ2-1, with 9 nucleotides matching TRBD1. V lost 1 base to trimming and J lost 4 bases; unmatched junction nucleotides: 5. Germline V lookup: CDR1 DFQATT, CDR2 SNEGSKA (reference sequence). This CDR3 is 15 amino acids long. DNA of the CDR3: TGCAGTGCTAGAGCCCCGACAGGGGGGTACAATGAGCAGTTCTTC. Protein: CSARAPTGGYNEQFF.

This clonotype was found a few times. The chain recombines TRBV29-1 with TRBJ1-1; D is unclear. CDR3 length: 10 amino acids. Germline loops: CDR1 SQVTM, CDR2 ANQGSEA. Trimming pared 5 bases from V and 11 bases from J, leaving 12 bases between. Written as DNA, the CDR3 is TGCAGCGTTAAGTGGGAGGTGGCTTTCTTT. It specifies CSVKWEVAFF.

Many counts were recorded for this clonotype. This chain links TRBV5-1 with TRBJ2-5; D uncertain. The CDR3 extends over 16 amino acids. The V gene lost 1 base and the J gene lost 0 bases, with 13 bases spanning the gap. Germline V gene data show CDR1 as SGHRS and CDR2 as YFSETQ. The CDR3 loop reads CASSLLGSLDQETQYF. CDR3 nucleotides: TGCGCCAGCAGCTTGCTCGGCAGCCTAGACCAAGAGACCCAGTACTTC. Full variable domain (missing parts from reference TRBV5-1 and TRBJ2-5): KAGVTQTPRYLIKTRGQQVTLSCSPISGHRSVSWYQQTPGQGLQFLFEYFSETQRNKGNFPGRFSGRQFSNSRSEMNVSTLELGDSALYLCASSLLGSLDQETQYFGPGTRLLVL.

This clonotype was found many times. The V gene is TRBV15, the J gene TRBJ1-5; TRBD1 matches 8 bases. The V segment lost 5 bases and the J segment 3 bases; nucleotides outside the gene matches: 3. The germline gives CDR1 LNHNV, CDR2 YYDKDF (reference sequence). The CDR3 runs 14 residues. The CDR3 spells CATSAGGPNQPQHF. In DNA, the CDR3 is TGTGCCACCAGCGCAGGGGGCCCCAATCAGCCCCAGCATTTT.

This clonotype came up many times. The V call is TRBV12-3 or TRBV12-4, the J call TRBJ1-1, with no clear D. This CDR3 contains 13 residues. The V end lost 7 bases, the J end lost 1 base, and 10 bases lay between the germline ends. CDR3 loop: CASTRSGNTEAFF. The CDR3, as DNA: TGTGCCAGCACGCGGAGCGGGAACACTGAAGCTTTCTTT.

The chain has TRBV6-2 or TRBV6-3 and TRBJ1-1; no definite D call. The V gene's germline CDR1 is MNHEY and CDR2 SVGEGT. The CDR3 consists of 12 residues. The V end lost 6 bases, the J end lost 3 bases, and 8 bases lay between the germline ends. Written as DNA, the CDR3 is TGTGCCAGCAGATATTGGGACACTGAAGCTTTCTTT. Translated: CASRYWDTEAFF.